This note documents a single TCR beta chain sequence. PCR or immunohistochemistry showed mismatch repair deficiency in every enrolled patient. The CDR3 extends over 17 amino acids. J lost 4 bases, V lost 0 bases, and 8 bases had no gene match. CDR1 is KGHSY, CDR2 FQNENV, per germline. The data originate from a study of PD-1 blockade in mismatch repair-deficient tumors. Libraries were prepared by immunoSEQ multiplex PCR; TCRdb keeps only in-frame clonotypes and omits some of them. The sample shows some 120,000 clones, roughly 90% of them seen only once. Sequencing was performed on peripheral blood, taken roughly 70 weeks after starting pembrolizumab. The chain combines TRBV16 with TRBJ2-2, with 7 bases that match TRBD2. This receptor was taken from an adult with mismatch repair-deficient cancer. CDR3 in amino acids: CASSQSLAGAPTGELFF. The DNA for the CDR3 is TGTGCCAGCAGCCAATCTCTTGCGGGAGCCCCCACCGGGGAGCTGTTTTTT. Filled out from reference TRBV16 and TRBJ2-2, the complete variable domain reads GEEVAQTPKHLVRGEGQKAKLYCAPIKGHSYVFWYQQVLKNEFKFLISFQNENVFDETGMPKERFSAKCLPNSPCSLEIQATKLEDSAVYFCASSQSLAGAPTGELFFGEGSRLTVL.